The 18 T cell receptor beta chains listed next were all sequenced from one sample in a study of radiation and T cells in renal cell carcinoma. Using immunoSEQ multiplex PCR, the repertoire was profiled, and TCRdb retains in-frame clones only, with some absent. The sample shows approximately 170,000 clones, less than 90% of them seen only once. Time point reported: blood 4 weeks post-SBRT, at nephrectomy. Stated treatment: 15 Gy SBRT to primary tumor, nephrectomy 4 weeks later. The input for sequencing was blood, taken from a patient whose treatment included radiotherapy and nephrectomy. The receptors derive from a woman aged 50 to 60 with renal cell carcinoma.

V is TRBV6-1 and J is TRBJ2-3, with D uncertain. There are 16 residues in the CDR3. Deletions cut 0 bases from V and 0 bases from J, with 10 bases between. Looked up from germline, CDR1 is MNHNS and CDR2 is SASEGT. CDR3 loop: CASSEAGFASTDTQYF. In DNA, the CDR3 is TGTGCCAGCAGTGAAGCGGGTTTCGCTAGCACAGATACGCAGTATTTT.

The CDR3 reads CASSRGSVEQQAFF. In DNA form, the CDR3 reads TGTGCCAGCAGCCGCGGTTCTGTGGAACAGCAAGCTTTCTTT. The genes are TRBV5-4 and TRBJ1-1, with no clear D. Trimming removed 4 bases from V and 9 bases from J, with 19 bases in between. Germline V gene sequence: CDR1 SGHNT, CDR2 YYREEE (reference sequence). This CDR3 spans 14 amino acids.

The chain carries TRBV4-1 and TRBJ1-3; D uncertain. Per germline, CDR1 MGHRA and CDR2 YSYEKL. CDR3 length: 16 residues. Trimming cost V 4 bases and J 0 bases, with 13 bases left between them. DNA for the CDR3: TGCGCCAGCAGCCGAAGGGTAGAGAGCTCTGGAAACACCATATATTTT. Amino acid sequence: CASSRRVESSGNTIYF.

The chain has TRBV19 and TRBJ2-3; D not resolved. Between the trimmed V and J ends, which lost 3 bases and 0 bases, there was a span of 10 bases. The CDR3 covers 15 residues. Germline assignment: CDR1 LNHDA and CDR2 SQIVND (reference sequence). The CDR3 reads CASSIDTTSTDTQYF. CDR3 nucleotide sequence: TGTGCCAGTAGTATCGATACTACTAGCACAGATACGCAGTATTTT.

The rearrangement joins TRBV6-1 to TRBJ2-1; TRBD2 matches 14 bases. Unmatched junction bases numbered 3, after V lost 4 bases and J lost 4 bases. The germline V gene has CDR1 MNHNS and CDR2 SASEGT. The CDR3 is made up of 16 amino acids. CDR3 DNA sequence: TGTGCCAGCAGTGCCAGACTAGCGGGGGGGTACAATGAGCAGTTCTTC. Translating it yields CASSARLAGGYNEQFF.

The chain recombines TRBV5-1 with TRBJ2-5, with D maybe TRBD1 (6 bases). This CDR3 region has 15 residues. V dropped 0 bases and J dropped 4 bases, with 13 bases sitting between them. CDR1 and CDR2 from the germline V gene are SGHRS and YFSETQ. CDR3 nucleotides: TGCGCCAGCAGCTTGGGGCAGGGGAGTGGAGAGACCCAGTACTTC. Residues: CASSLGQGSGETQYF.

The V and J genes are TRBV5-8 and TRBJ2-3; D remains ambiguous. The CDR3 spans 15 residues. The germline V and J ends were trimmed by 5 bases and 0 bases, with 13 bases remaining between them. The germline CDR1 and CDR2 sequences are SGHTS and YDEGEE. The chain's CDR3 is CASRTDFPSTDTQYF. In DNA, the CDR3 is TGTGCCAGCAGAACAGACTTCCCTAGCACAGATACGCAGTATTTT.

The CDR3 is CASSLRRAANEKLFF. CDR3 nucleotides: TGTGCCAGCAGCTTAAGGAGGGCGGCTAATGAAAAACTGTTTTTT. The chain couples TRBV7-9 to TRBJ1-4; D is unclear. The CDR3 has 15 residues. V lost 2 bases and J lost 3, with 10 bases in between. The V gene's germline CDR1 is SEHNR and CDR2 FQNEAQ (reference sequence). Full variable domain (rest looked up from reference TRBV7-9 and TRBJ1-4): DTGVSQNPRHKITKRGQNVTFRCDPISEHNRLYWYRQTLGQGPEFLTYFQNEAQLEKSRLLSDRFSAERPKGSFSTLEIQRTEQGDSAMYLCASSLRRAANEKLFFGSGTQLSVL.

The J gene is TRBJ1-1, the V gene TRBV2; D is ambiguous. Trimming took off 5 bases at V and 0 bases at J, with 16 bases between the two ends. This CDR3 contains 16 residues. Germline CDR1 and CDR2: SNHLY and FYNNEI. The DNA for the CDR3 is TGTGCCAGCAGTCCGCTAGGGCAGCTCCTGAACACTGAAGCTTTCTTT. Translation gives CASSPLGQLLNTEAFF.

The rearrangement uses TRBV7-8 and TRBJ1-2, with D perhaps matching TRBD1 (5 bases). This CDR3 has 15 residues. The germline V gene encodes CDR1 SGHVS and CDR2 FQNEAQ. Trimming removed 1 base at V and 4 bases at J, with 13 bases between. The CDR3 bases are TGTGCCAGCAGCTTAGACTGGGACGGAAGCTATGGCTACACCTTC. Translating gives CASSLDWDGSYGYTF. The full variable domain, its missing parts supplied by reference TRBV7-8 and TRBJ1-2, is GAGVSQSPRYKVAKRGQDVALRCDPISGHVSLFWYQQALGQGPEFLTYFQNEAQLDKSGLPSDRFFAERPEGSVSTLKIQRTQQEDSAVYLCASSLDWDGSYGYTFGSGTRLTVV.

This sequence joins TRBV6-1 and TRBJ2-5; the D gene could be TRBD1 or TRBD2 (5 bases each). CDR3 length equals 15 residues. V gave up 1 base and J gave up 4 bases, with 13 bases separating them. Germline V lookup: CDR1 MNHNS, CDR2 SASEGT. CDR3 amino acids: CASSEEGTKGETQYF. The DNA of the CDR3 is TGTGCCAGCAGTGAAGAAGGGACCAAGGGAGAGACCCAGTACTTC.

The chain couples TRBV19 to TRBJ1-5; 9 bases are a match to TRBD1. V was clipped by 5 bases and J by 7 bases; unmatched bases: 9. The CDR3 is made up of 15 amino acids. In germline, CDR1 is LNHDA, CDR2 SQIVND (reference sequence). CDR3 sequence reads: CASSLDRGRGQPQHF. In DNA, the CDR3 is TGTGCCAGTAGTTTGGACAGGGGTCGAGGACAGCCCCAGCATTTT.

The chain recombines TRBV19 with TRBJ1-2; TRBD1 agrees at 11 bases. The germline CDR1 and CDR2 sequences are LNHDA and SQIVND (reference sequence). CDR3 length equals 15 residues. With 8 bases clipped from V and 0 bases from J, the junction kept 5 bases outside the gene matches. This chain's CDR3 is CASSPGQGANYGYTF. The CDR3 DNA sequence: TGTGCCAGTTCCCCGGGACAGGGGGCTAACTATGGCTACACCTTC.

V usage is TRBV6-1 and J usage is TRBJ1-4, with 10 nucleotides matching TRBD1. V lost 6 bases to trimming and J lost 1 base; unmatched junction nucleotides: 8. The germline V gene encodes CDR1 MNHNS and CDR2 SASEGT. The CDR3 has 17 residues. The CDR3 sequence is CASSETDRGQTNEKLFF. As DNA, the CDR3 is TGTGCCAGCAGCGAAACCGACAGGGGGCAAACTAATGAAAAACTGTTTTTT.

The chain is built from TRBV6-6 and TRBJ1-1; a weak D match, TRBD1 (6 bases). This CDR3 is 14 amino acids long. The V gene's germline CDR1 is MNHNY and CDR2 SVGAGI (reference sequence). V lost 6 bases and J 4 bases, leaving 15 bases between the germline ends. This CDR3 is CASRLQGSSTEAFF. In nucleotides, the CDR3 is TGTGCCAGCAGACTACAGGGCTCCAGCACTGAAGCTTTCTTT.

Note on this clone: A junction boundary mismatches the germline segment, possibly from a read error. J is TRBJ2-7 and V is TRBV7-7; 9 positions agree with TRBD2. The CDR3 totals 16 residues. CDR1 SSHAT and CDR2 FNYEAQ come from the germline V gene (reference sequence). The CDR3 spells CASNLGAPGLAYEQYF. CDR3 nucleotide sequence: TGTGCTAGCAATTTAGGGGCCCCCGGACTAGCGTACGAGCAGTACTTC.

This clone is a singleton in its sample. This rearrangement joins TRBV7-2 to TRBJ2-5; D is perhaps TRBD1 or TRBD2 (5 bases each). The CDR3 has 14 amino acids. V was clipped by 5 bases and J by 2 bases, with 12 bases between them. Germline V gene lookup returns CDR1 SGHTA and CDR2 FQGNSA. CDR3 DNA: TGTGCCAGCAGCCCGCCGTGGGGGCAAGAGACCCAGTACTTC. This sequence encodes CASSPPWGQETQYF.

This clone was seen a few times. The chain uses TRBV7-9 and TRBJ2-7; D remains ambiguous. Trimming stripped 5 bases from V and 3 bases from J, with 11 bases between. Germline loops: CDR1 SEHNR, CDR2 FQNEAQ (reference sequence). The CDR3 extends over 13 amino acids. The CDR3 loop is CASSTDHSYEQYF. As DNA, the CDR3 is TGTGCCAGCAGCACCGACCATAGCTACGAGCAGTACTTC.